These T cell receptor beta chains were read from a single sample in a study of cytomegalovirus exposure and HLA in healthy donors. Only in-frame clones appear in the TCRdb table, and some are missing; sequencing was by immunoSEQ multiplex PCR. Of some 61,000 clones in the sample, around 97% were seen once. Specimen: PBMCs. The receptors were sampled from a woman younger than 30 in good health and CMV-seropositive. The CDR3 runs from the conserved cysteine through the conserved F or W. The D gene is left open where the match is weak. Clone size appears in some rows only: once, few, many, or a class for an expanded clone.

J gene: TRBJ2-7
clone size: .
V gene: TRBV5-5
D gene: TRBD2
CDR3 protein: CASSWGGLAGGISSYEQYF
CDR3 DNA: TGTGCCAGCAGCTGGGGAGGACTAGCGGGAGGGATAAGCTCCTACGAGCAGTACTTC

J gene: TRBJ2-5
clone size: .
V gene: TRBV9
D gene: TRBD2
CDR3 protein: CASSVGGTSGSGQETQYF
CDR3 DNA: TGTGCCAGCAGCGTAGGAGGGACTAGCGGTTCCGGCCAAGAGACCCAGTACTTC

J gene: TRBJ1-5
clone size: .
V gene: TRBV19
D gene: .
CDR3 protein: CASSPRSGARNQPQHF
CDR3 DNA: TGTGCCAGTAGCCCTCGGTCAGGGGCGCGGAATCAGCCCCAGCATTTT

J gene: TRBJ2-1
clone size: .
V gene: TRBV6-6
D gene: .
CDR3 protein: CASSLRESSYNEQFF
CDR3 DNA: TGTGCCAGCAGCTTACGGGAAAGCTCCTACAATGAGCAGTTCTTC

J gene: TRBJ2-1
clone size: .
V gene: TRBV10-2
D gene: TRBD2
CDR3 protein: CASSFNAGLASNEQFF
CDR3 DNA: TGCGCCAGCAGTTTTAATGCGGGACTAGCGAGCAATGAGCAGTTCTTC

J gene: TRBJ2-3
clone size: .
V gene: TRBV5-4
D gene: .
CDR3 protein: CASSGGTDPYTDTQYF
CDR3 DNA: TGTGCCAGCAGCGGAGGGACGGATCCTTACACAGATACGCAGTATTTT

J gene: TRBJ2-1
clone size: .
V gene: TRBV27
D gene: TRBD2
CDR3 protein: CASSLGLAGGYEQFF
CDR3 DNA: TGTGCCAGCAGTTTAGGCCTAGCGGGAGGGTATGAGCAGTTCTTC

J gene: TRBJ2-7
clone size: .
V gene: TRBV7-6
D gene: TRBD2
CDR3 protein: CASRATSGTRGGQYF
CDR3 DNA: TGTGCCAGCAGGGCGACTAGCGGGACCCGGGGGGGGCAGTACTTC

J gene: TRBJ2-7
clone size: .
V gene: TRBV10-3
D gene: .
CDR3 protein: CAISEGLAGAIYEQYF
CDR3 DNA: TGTGCCATCAGTGAAGGGCTAGCAGGGGCGATCTACGAGCAGTACTTC

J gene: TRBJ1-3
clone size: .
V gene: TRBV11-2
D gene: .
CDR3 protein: CASSLAGGSGNTIYF
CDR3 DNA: TGTGCCAGCAGCTTGGCCGGCGGCTCTGGAAACACCATATATTTT

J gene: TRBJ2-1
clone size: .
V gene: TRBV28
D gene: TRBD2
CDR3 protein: CASKPQLAGGPVVYNEQFF
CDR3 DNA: TGTGCCAGCAAGCCCCAACTAGCGGGAGGGCCTGTTGTTTACAATGAGCAGTTCTTC

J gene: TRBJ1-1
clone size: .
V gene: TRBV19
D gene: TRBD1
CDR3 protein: CASSPTGQGKAFF
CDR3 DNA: TGTGCCAGTAGCCCTACGGGACAGGGGAAAGCTTTCTTT

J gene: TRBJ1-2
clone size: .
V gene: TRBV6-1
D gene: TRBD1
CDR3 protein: CASSDYRGPYGYTF
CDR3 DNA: TGTGCCAGCAGTGATTACAGGGGGCCTTATGGCTACACCTTC

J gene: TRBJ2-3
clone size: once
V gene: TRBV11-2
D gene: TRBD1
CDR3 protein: CASSLDRALSTQYF
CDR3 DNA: TGTGCCAGCAGCCTGGACAGGGCCCTCTCTACGCAGTATTTT

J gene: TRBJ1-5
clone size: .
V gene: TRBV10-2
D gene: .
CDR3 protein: CASSDRQISNQPQHF
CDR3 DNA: TGCGCCAGCAGTGACAGGCAGATAAGCAATCAGCCCCAGCATTTT

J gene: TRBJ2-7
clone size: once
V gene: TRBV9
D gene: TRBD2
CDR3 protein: CASSVELAAYEQYF
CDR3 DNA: TGTGCCAGCAGCGTAGAGCTAGCGGCCTACGAGCAGTACTTC

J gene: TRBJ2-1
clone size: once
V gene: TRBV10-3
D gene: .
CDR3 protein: CAISEEYEQFF
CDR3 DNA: TGTGCCATCAGTGAAGAGTATGAGCAGTTCTTC

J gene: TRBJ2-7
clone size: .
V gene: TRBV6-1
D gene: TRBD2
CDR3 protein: CASRERQGLLAGGFYEQYF
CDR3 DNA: TGTGCCAGCAGGGAAAGACAGGGGTTACTAGCGGGAGGGTTCTACGAGCAGTACTTC

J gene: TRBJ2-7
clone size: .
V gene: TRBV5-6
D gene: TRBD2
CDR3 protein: CASSLGGLAGFVGEQYF
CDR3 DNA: TGTGCCAGCAGCTTGGGGGGACTAGCGGGATTTGTGGGAGAGCAGTACTTC

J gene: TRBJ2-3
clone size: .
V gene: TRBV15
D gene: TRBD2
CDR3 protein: CATSRVGGPDTQYF
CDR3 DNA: TGTGCCACCAGCAGGGTGGGAGGGCCAGATACGCAGTATTTT

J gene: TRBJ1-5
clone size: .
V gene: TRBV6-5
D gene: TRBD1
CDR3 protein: CASSLQGARQPQHF
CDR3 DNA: TGTGCCAGCAGTTTACAGGGGGCTAGACAGCCCCAGCATTTT

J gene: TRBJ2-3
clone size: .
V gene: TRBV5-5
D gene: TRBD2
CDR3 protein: CASSLYSGDTDTQYF
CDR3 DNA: TGTGCCAGCAGCTTGTATAGCGGGGACACAGATACGCAGTATTTT

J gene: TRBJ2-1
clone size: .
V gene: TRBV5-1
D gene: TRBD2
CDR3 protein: CASSLIPTSGIYNEQFF
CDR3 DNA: TGCGCCAGCAGCTTAATCCCGACTAGCGGGATCTACAATGAGCAGTTCTTC

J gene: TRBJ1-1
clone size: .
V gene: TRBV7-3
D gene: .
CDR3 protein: CASSLSHSNTEAFF
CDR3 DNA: TGTGCCAGCAGCTTAAGTCATTCGAACACTGAAGCTTTCTTT

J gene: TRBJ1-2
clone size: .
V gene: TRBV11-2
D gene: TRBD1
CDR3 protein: CASSSIKGAGYGYTF
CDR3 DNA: TGTGCCAGCAGCTCTATTAAGGGGGCAGGTTATGGCTACACCTTC

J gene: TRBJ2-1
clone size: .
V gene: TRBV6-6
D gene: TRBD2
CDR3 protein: CASTYTTSGNGGEQFF
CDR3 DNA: TGTGCCAGCACCTACACCACTAGCGGGAATGGGGGTGAGCAGTTCTTC

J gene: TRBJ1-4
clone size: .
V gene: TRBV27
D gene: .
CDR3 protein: CASMAQGLDEKLFF
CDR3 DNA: TGTGCCAGCATGGCCCAGGGATTGGATGAAAAACTGTTTTTT

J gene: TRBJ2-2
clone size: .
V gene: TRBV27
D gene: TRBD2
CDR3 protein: CASSPRLAANTGELFF
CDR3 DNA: TGTGCCAGCAGTCCACGACTAGCGGCGAACACCGGGGAGCTGTTTTTT

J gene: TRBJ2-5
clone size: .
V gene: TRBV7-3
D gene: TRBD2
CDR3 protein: CASSSRRGGTQYF
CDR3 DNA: TGTGCCAGCAGCTCCCGGCGGGGGGGGACCCAGTACTTC

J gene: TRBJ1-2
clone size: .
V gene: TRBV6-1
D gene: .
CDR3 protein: CASSERQLYGYTF
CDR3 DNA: TGTGCCAGCAGTGAAAGACAGCTCTATGGCTACACCTTC

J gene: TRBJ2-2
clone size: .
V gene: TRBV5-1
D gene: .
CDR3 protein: CASSFQGDYTGELFF
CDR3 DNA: TGCGCCAGCAGCTTTCAAGGGGACTACACCGGGGAGCTGTTTTTT

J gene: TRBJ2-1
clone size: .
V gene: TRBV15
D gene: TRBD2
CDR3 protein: CATSRASGSESYNEQFF
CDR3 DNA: TGTGCCACCAGCAGAGCCAGCGGGAGCGAATCCTACAATGAGCAGTTCTTC

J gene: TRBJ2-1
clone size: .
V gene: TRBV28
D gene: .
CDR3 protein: CASSSGRSYNEQFF
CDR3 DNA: TGTGCCAGCAGTTCAGGGCGATCCTACAATGAGCAGTTCTTC

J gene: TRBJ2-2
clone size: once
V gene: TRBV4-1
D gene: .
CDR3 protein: CASSHLRQINTGELFF
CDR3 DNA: TGCGCCAGCAGCCACCTTAGACAGATAAACACCGGGGAGCTGTTTTTT

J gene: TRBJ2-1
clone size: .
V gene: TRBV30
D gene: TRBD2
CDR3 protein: CAWYLFGTSGSYSYNEQFF
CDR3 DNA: TGTGCCTGGTACCTCTTCGGGACTAGCGGCTCCTACTCCTACAATGAGCAGTTCTTC

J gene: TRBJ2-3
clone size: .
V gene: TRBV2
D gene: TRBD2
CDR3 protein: CASSEGSSGVITDTQYF
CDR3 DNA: TGTGCCAGCAGTGAAGGATCTAGCGGGGTAATCACAGATACGCAGTATTTT